This T cell receptor beta chain was documented in a study of blood T cell repertoires in COVID-19. Study in general: COVID-19 samples collected from the United States, Italy and Spain covered acute and convalescent phases. The cDNA or gDNA used as material had been derived from T cells, B-cell-depleted T cells, or PBMCs.

Per the original data handling: The authors estimated nucleated cell counts from reference gene primer amplification. Sequencing used immunoSEQ multiplex PCR; TCRdb keeps in-frame clones, though not all of them. V and J calls and clone size follow that table, whereas D and trimming were derived from the DNA. The table shows under 250,000 clones, with 65% to 90% occurring only once. V shed 4 bases and J 0 bases; nucleotides not matched to a gene: 13. The CDR3 runs 19 residues. Germline V lookup: CDR1 GTSNPN, CDR2 SVGIG (reference sequence). The chain employs TRBV30 and TRBJ2-1, with 12 bases fitting TRBD2. The TCR originated in a woman in her forties or fifties with acute COVID-19. The source material was PBMCs or T cells enriched from blood (not recorded which). Here the CDR3 DNA reads TGTGCCTGGAAAGGGGGGACTAGCGGGTATGAGGGCTCCTACAATGAGCAGTTCTTC. Translated, it gives CAWKGGTSGYEGSYNEQFF.